These 18 T cell receptor beta chains share one sample of origin, sequenced in a study of T cells after yellow fever vaccination. From the 5' RACE reads, TCRdb called clonotypes with MiXCR, one entry per CDR3 protein. Of 250,000 to 400,000 distinct CDR3 sequences detected, over 3.5% appear once; the ten largest clones hold 19%. This sample comprised PBMCs, obtained 15 days after the yellow fever booster vaccination. The source of these receptors is a man aged 18 to 30 who received the YFV17D yellow fever vaccine.

This clonotype came up a few times. The chain uses TRBV6-6 and TRBJ1-2, with D unclear. Trimming cost V 6 bases and J 4 bases, with 15 bases left between them. CDR3 length: 14 residues. Germline assignment: CDR1 MNHNY and CDR2 SVGAGI (reference sequence). The CDR3 nucleotides are TGTGCCAGCAGACCGACTACAGCGACCTATGGCTACACCTTC. Its protein is CASRPTTATYGYTF.

This clonotype appeared a few times. The chain links TRBV15 to TRBJ1-2; possibly TRBD1 for D (6 bases). From germline, CDR1 is LNHNV and CDR2 YYDKDF (reference sequence). Trimming cost V 0 bases and J 5 bases, with 10 bases left between them. The CDR3 runs 14 residues. In DNA form, the CDR3 reads TGTGCCACCAGCAGAGAACGGGGGCGGTATGGCTACACCTTC. It codes for CATSRERGRYGYTF.

This clonotype was observed at least ten times. The gene calls are TRBV7-2 and TRBJ2-5, with TRBD2 as a possible D gene (5 bases). Germline V CDR1 and CDR2: SGHTA, FQGNSA. This CDR3 is 13 amino acids long. Between the trimmed V and J ends, which lost 4 bases and 7 bases, there was a span of 13 bases. The CDR3 reads CASSSNAGGTQYF. The DNA of the CDR3 is TGTGCCAGCAGCTCCAACGCGGGTGGGACCCAGTACTTC.

There are many counts of this clonotype. V and J are TRBV4-2 and TRBJ2-5, with D tentatively TRBD1 (6 bases). The CDR3 is made up of 12 amino acids. Germline loops: CDR1 LGHNA, CDR2 YNFKEQ. Trimming took off 9 bases at V and 3 bases at J, with 11 bases between the two ends. CDR3 in amino acids: CASATGEETQYF. In nucleotides, the CDR3 is TGTGCCAGTGCGACAGGAGAAGAGACCCAGTACTTC.

The chain carries TRBV9 and TRBJ2-5; possible D gene TRBD1, 5 bases. The length of the CDR3 is 14 residues. Germline-derived CDR1 and CDR2 are SGDLS and YYNGEE. V shed 4 bases and J shed 8 bases, with 18 bases lying between them. CDR3 in amino acids: CASSPQGNMGTQYF. CDR3 DNA: TGTGCCAGCAGCCCCCAGGGCAACATGGGCACCCAGTACTTC.

A word on this clonotype: A read error may explain this, as a much larger clone is one base away. This sequence joins TRBV12-3 or TRBV12-4 and TRBJ2-2; weak D call: TRBD2 (7 bases). The germline V and J ends were trimmed by 10 bases and 3 bases, with 18 bases remaining between them. The CDR3 is 15 residues long. The CDR3 bases are TGTGCCACCACTTGCGGGGGCTCCTACACCGGGGAGCTGTTTTTT. Translation gives CATTCGGSYTGELFF.

This clonotype was seen only a few times. The chain couples TRBV7-2 to TRBJ2-6; 7 positions match TRBD1. The CDR3 is made up of 20 amino acids. CDR1 and CDR2 from the germline V gene are SGHTA and FQGNSA. V dropped 7 bases and J dropped 0; count of bases not matched to a gene: 18. CDR3 sequence: CASIGGSYGTAISGANVLTF. CDR3 DNA sequence: TGTGCCAGCATCGGAGGCAGTTACGGGACAGCCATCTCTGGGGCCAACGTCCTGACTTTC. Complete variable domain (other parts from reference TRBV7-2 and TRBJ2-6): GAGVSQSPSNKVTEKGKDVELRCDPISGHTALYWYRQSLGQGLEFLIYFQGNSAPDKSGLPSDRFSAERTGGSVSTLTIQRTQQEDSAVYLCASIGGSYGTAISGANVLTFGAGSRLTVL.

This clonotype has only a few counts. The gene calls are TRBV18 and TRBJ1-2; possible D gene TRBD1, 5 bases. V was shortened by 0 bases and J by 8 bases, with 10 bases between the two germline ends. The CDR3 has 13 amino acids. Germline V gene data show CDR1 as KGHSH and CDR2 as LQKENI. In nucleotides, the CDR3 is TGTGCCAGCTCACCACCGAGTGGGGCCGGCTACACCTTC. Translated, it gives CASSPPSGAGYTF.

This clonotype was counted many times. The CDR3 sequence is CASSYDGGVEAFF. CDR3 bases: TGTGCCAGCAGTTACGATGGAGGAGTTGAAGCTTTCTTT. This chain uses TRBV6-2 or TRBV6-3 with TRBJ1-1; D call uncertain. The CDR3 loop spans 13 amino acids. CDR1 and CDR2 from the germline V gene are MNHEY and SVGEGT. The germline V and J ends were trimmed by 2 bases and 7 bases, with 11 bases remaining between them.

This chain uses TRBV7-9 with TRBJ2-6, with 9 bases aligning to TRBD1. V gave up 5 bases and J gave up 4 bases; unmatched junction bases: 12. This CDR3 has 18 residues. CDR1 SEHNR and CDR2 FQNEAQ come from the germline V gene (reference sequence). CDR3 nucleotide sequence: TGTGCCAGCAGCCTGGGACAGGGATGGGTTGGCGGGGCCAACGTCCTGACTTTC. Protein: CASSLGQGWVGGANVLTF.

CDR3 amino acids: CASSPLPRMGTGPYNEQFF. As DNA, the CDR3 is TGCGCCAGCAGCCCACTCCCTAGAATGGGGACAGGTCCCTACAATGAGCAGTTCTTC. This rearrangement joins TRBV4-1 to TRBJ2-1; 8 bases are a match to TRBD1. Germline loops: CDR1 MGHRA, CDR2 YSYEKL. V was clipped by 4 bases and J by 2 bases; unmatched bases: 16. CDR3 length equals 19 residues.

There are many counts of this clonotype. The rearrangement links TRBV6-5 to TRBJ2-7; D is uncertain. The length of the CDR3 is 14 residues. Germline CDR1 and CDR2: MNHEY and SVGAGI. The V and J ends lost 6 bases and 0 bases respectively, with 12 bases between them. CDR3: CASRDGPSSYEQYV. The CDR3 DNA reads TGTGCCAGCAGGGACGGTCCAAGCTCCTACGAGCAGTACGTC.

This clonotype was seen repeatedly, ten times or more. The genes are TRBV12-3 or TRBV12-4 and TRBJ2-2; D is uncertain. The CDR3 totals 11 residues. The V end was cut by 6 bases, the J end by 1 base, with 0 bases between. The CDR3 is CASRNTGELFF. The CDR3, as DNA: TGTGCCAGCAGGAACACCGGGGAGCTGTTTTTT.

This chain joins TRBV10-3 and TRBJ2-2; D is possibly TRBD1 (5 bases). In germline, CDR1 is ENHRY, CDR2 SYGVKD. There are 15 residues in the CDR3. With 8 bases removed from V and 5 bases from J, the gap between germline ends came to 18 bases. In DNA form, the CDR3 reads TGTGCCATCGGGCAGGGATTGAGTAATACCGGGGAGCTGTTTTTT. Translated, it gives CAIGQGLSNTGELFF.

This clonotype was found a few times. The chain links TRBV28 to TRBJ1-5; D perhaps matches TRBD1 (6 bases). V dropped 7 bases and J dropped 1 base, with 14 bases sitting between them. CDR3 length: 15 residues. Germline V gene sequence: CDR1 MDHEN, CDR2 SYDVKM. The CDR3 DNA follows: TGTGCCAGCATGGGGGGGGCCGGGAGCAATCAGCCCCAGCATTTT. It is translated as CASMGGAGSNQPQHF.

Many counts were recorded for this clonotype. This rearrangement joins TRBV6-5 to TRBJ2-7; D is tentatively TRBD1 or TRBD2 (5 bases each). Germline CDR1 is MNHEY and CDR2 is SVGAGI. V was cut by 2 bases and J by 0 bases, with 11 bases left in between. The CDR3 is 15 residues long. As DNA, the CDR3 is TGTGCCAGCAGTTACCGGGGACCAAGCTCCTACGAGCAGTACTTC. Protein product: CASSYRGPSSYEQYF.

The V call is TRBV18, the J call TRBJ2-7; TRBD1 agrees at 8 bases. Germline V gives CDR1 KGHSH, CDR2 LQKENI. The CDR3 totals 15 residues. V was pared by 2 bases and J by 7 bases, with 10 bases of the junction left unmatched. For the CDR3, the DNA is TGTGCCAGCTCACCAATCGGACAGGGTGCTGGTGAGCAGTACTTC. As protein: CASSPIGQGAGEQYF.

This clonotype has a count of ten or more. This sequence joins TRBV28 and TRBJ2-5, with 8 nucleotides matching TRBD1. The germline V gene encodes CDR1 MDHEN and CDR2 SYDVKM. V shed 4 bases, J shed 2 bases, and the junction held 15 bases outside the gene matches. The CDR3 is 18 amino acids. This CDR3 is CASSSTLTTRGLQETQYF. CDR3 bases: TGTGCCAGCAGTTCGACCCTCACTACCAGGGGGCTACAAGAGACCCAGTACTTC.